A single sample is the source of the 22 T cell receptor beta chains below, sequenced in a study of shared clonotypes between healthy human individuals. TCRdb keeps only in-frame clones here, not all; method: immunoSEQ multiplex PCR. The sample has a few million clones; under 95% are singletons. Sequencing was carried out using naive CD4+ T cells from PBMCs. Specified subset: CD45RA+ positively selected. The receptor source for this set is a man aged 18-30 years in good health. Some clones in this sample may be carry-over from other donors' samples.

The chain recombines TRBV28 with TRBJ1-2; D unresolved. The V end was cut by 3 bases, the J end by 4 bases, with 12 bases between. CDR3 size: 14 residues. Per the germline V gene, CDR1 is MDHEN and CDR2 is SYDVKM. The CDR3 protein is CASSLEPSAYGYTF. Written as DNA, the CDR3 is TGTGCCAGCAGTTTGGAGCCCTCGGCCTATGGCTACACCTTC.

The chain couples TRBV9 to TRBJ2-5; D uncertain. V shed 3 bases and J shed 1 base, with 7 bases lying between them. Germline assignment: CDR1 SGDLS and CDR2 YYNGEE. This CDR3 contains 13 residues. The CDR3 is CASSGTGQETQYF. In DNA form, the CDR3 reads TGTGCCAGCAGCGGAACTGGCCAAGAGACCCAGTACTTC.

The rearrangement links TRBV4-2 to TRBJ1-2; weak D call: TRBD1 (5 bases). Between the trimmed V and J ends, which lost 4 bases and 8 bases, there was a span of 11 bases. Per the germline V gene, CDR1 is LGHNA and CDR2 is YNFKEQ. There are 12 residues in the CDR3. CDR3 in amino acids: CASSPRGDGYTF. The CDR3 region has the DNA TGTGCCAGCAGCCCACGGGGGGACGGCTACACCTTC.

Remarks on this clone: The germline gene is not matched at one end of the junction; a read error may be the cause. The CDR3 protein is CASSSALRETFF. The CDR3 DNA follows: TGTGCCAGCAGTTCGGCCCTCCGGGAAACGTTCTTC. The chain recombines TRBV28 with TRBJ1-2; no firm D call. There are 12 residues in the CDR3. Looked up from germline, CDR1 is MDHEN and CDR2 is SYDVKM.

The genes are TRBV9 and TRBJ2-3, with D possibly matching TRBD2 (6 bases). Trimming left V 4 bases short and J 9 bases short, with 9 bases between. The CDR3 runs to 11 residues. Germline V gene data show CDR1 as SGDLS and CDR2 as YYNGEE. In nucleotides, the CDR3 is TGTGCCAGCAGCCTCAGCGGGACGCAGTATTTT. It translates to CASSLSGTQYF.

The chain is built from TRBV28 and TRBJ2-3; D is ambiguous. Germline loops: CDR1 MDHEN, CDR2 SYDVKM. The CDR3 extends over 12 amino acids. The ends were cut back, 6 bases at V and 8 bases at J, with 12 bases in the middle. The DNA of the CDR3 is TGTGCCAGCAGATCCACCCCCTTTACGCAGTATTTT. Its protein product is CASRSTPFTQYF.

This sequence joins TRBV5-4 and TRBJ2-3, with D possibly matching TRBD1 (5 bases). Trimming removed 4 bases at V and 0 bases at J, with 9 bases between. Germline CDR1 reads SGHNT; CDR2 reads YYREEE (reference sequence). The CDR3 covers 14 residues. The CDR3 coding sequence is TGTGCCAGCAGCCCGGACATCAGCACAGATACGCAGTATTTT. Its protein product is CASSPDISTDTQYF.

The J gene is TRBJ2-1, the V gene TRBV11-2; 10 positions match TRBD2. Germline loops: CDR1 SGHAT, CDR2 FQNNGV. The CDR3 consists of 15 residues. V was clipped by 5 bases and J by 6 bases; unmatched bases: 7. This CDR3 is CASSRIAGGPNEQFF. The CDR3 region has the DNA TGTGCCAGCAGCCGTATAGCGGGAGGACCCAATGAGCAGTTCTTC.

Note on this clone: This sample also contains other DNA sequences that code for the same CDR3. The chain is built from TRBV30 and TRBJ2-7; 9 nucleotides agree with TRBD1. Germline CDR1 is GTSNPN and CDR2 is SVGIG (reference sequence). This CDR3 is built from 15 residues. V trimming: 0 bases; J trimming: 4 bases; junction bases outside the gene matches: 7. The CDR3 is CAWSVPDRGRYEQYF. The CDR3 coding sequence is TGTGCCTGGAGTGTACCTGACAGGGGGAGATACGAGCAGTACTTC. Full variable domain (missing parts from reference TRBV30 and TRBJ2-7): SQTIHQWPATLVQPVGSPLSLECTVEGTSNPNLYWYRQAAGRGLQLLFYSVGIGQISSEVPQNLSASRPQDRQFILSSKKLLLSDSGFYLCAWSVPDRGRYEQYFGPGTRLTVT.

The chain uses TRBV27 and TRBJ2-7, with D tentatively TRBD1 or TRBD2 (7 bases each). The germline gives CDR1 MNHEY, CDR2 SMNVEV (reference sequence). The CDR3 covers 13 residues. The germline V and J ends were trimmed by 3 bases and 4 bases, with 10 bases remaining between them. CDR3 sequence: CASSFRGGYEQYF. The DNA for the CDR3 is TGTGCCAGCAGTTTCAGGGGGGGATACGAGCAGTACTTC.

This sequence joins TRBV15 and TRBJ2-7; TRBD1 aligns across 8 bases. Germline assignment: CDR1 LNHNV and CDR2 YYDKDF (reference sequence). CDR3 length equals 13 residues. V shed 5 bases, J shed 4 bases, and the junction held 4 bases outside the gene matches. CDR3 sequence: CATSEGQEYEQYF. The DNA of the CDR3 is TGTGCCACCAGCGAGGGACAGGAATACGAGCAGTACTTC. The full variable domain, completed using reference TRBV15 and TRBJ2-7, is DAMVIQNPRYQVTQFGKPVTLSCSQTLNHNVMYWYQQKSSQAPKLLFHYYDKDFNNEADTPDNFQSRRPNTSFCFLDIRSPGLGDTAMYLCATSEGQEYEQYFGPGTRLTVT.

This clone was counted once. Other DNA sequences from this sample encode an identical CDR3 as well. The J gene is TRBJ1-5, the V gene TRBV19, with 9 positions matching TRBD1. Germline assignment: CDR1 LNHDA and CDR2 SQIVND (reference sequence). The CDR3 sequence is 16 residues long. V shed 1 base and J 4 bases; nucleotides not matched to a gene: 5. For the CDR3, the DNA is TGTGCCAGTAGTATAGGGTCCGGGACAGGGAATCAGCCCCAGCATTTT. This encodes CASSIGSGTGNQPQHF.

The CDR3, as DNA: TGTGCCAGCAGTGCGGGCCAGACAGGGGCCAAAAACATTCAGTACTTC. This codes for CASSAGQTGAKNIQYF. The chain joins TRBV6-1 to TRBJ2-4; 7 nucleotides align to TRBD1. CDR3 length equals 16 residues. Trimming at V came to 4 bases and at J to 1 base, leaving 7 bases not matched to a gene. CDR1 MNHNS and CDR2 SASEGT come from the germline V gene.

The chain joins TRBV5-1 to TRBJ2-1, with unresolved D. Germline V gene data show CDR1 as SGHRS and CDR2 as YFSETQ. This CDR3 is built from 14 residues. V gave up 0 bases and J gave up 7 bases, with 11 bases separating them. This CDR3 is CASSLEVSANEQFF. CDR3 coding DNA: TGCGCCAGCAGCTTGGAGGTGAGCGCGAATGAGCAGTTCTTC.

The chain links TRBV2 to TRBJ2-7; possibly TRBD1 for D (6 bases). The CDR3 has 14 amino acids. Germline CDR1 SNHLY, CDR2 FYNNEI. V was cut by 6 bases and J by 0 bases, with 12 bases left in between. CDR3 region: CASRERTASYEQYF. CDR3 sequence (DNA): TGTGCCAGCAGGGAACGGACAGCCTCCTACGAGCAGTACTTC. Full variable domain (missing parts from reference TRBV2 and TRBJ2-7): EPEVTQTPSHQVTQMGQEVILRCVPISNHLYFYWYRQILGQKVEFLVSFYNNEISEKSEIFDDQFSVERPDGSNFTLKIRSTKLEDSAMYFCASRERTASYEQYFGPGTRLTVT.

The genes are TRBV4-2 and TRBJ2-2; D possibly matches TRBD1 or TRBD2 (5 bases each). Trimming removed 3 bases at V and 9 bases at J, with 17 bases between. Germline V gene lookup returns CDR1 LGHNA and CDR2 YNFKEQ. There are 15 residues in the CDR3. As DNA, the CDR3 is TGTGCCAGCAGCCATCCTTCGGGGCAGGTCCGGGAGCTGTTTTTT. It translates to CASSHPSGQVRELFF.

This chain joins TRBV6-1 and TRBJ2-7, with D unresolved. The CDR3 consists of 14 residues. Trimming shortened V by 2 bases and J by 2 bases, and 10 bases separated the two germline ends. Germline V gives CDR1 MNHNS, CDR2 SASEGT. The CDR3 region is CASSELAPPYEQYF. The CDR3 DNA follows: TGTGCCAGCAGTGAATTGGCGCCCCCCTACGAGCAGTACTTC.

The chain joins TRBV6-6 to TRBJ2-7; possibly TRBD1 for D (6 bases). The germline V and J ends were trimmed by 5 bases and 6 bases, with 17 bases remaining between them. CDR1 is MNHNY and CDR2 is SVGAGI in the germline V gene (reference sequence). The length of the CDR3 is 14 residues. This CDR3 is CASSPQGSSAEQYF. The CDR3 nucleotides read TGTGCCAGCAGTCCACAGGGTTCGTCGGCCGAGCAGTACTTC.

This clone showed up just once. The CDR3, as DNA: TGCGCCAGCGAAGCGGGAGTTGGGGAGACCCAGTACTTC. Translating gives CASEAGVGETQYF. The V gene is TRBV5-1, the J gene TRBJ2-5; 8 bases match TRBD2. J gave up 5 bases and V 7 bases, and 7 bases lay outside the gene matches. This CDR3 contains 13 residues. The germline CDR1 and CDR2 sequences are SGHRS and YFSETQ. Full variable domain (missing parts from reference TRBV5-1 and TRBJ2-5): KAGVTQTPRYLIKTRGQQVTLSCSPISGHRSVSWYQQTPGQGLQFLFEYFSETQRNKGNFPGRFSGRQFSNSRSEMNVSTLELGDSALYLCASEAGVGETQYFGPGTRLLVL.

To note about this clone: The sample carries other DNA sequences with the same CDR3. V and J are TRBV7-2 and TRBJ2-1, with 7 bases lining up with TRBD2. Per the germline V gene, CDR1 is SGHTA and CDR2 is FQGNSA. The length of the CDR3 is 15 residues. Unmatched junction bases numbered 5, after V lost 2 bases and J lost 4 bases. CDR3 amino acids: CASSLTSGAYNEQFF. The DNA of the CDR3 is TGTGCCAGCAGCTTAACCAGCGGGGCGTACAATGAGCAGTTCTTC.

Concerning this clone: At the DNA level, this CDR3 is encoded by other sequences in the same sample as well. The chain employs TRBV5-1 and TRBJ2-3, with D tentatively TRBD1 or TRBD2 (6 bases each). In germline, CDR1 is SGHRS, CDR2 YFSETQ. The CDR3 consists of 16 residues. Trimming removed 0 bases at V and 0 bases at J, with 11 bases between. CDR3 sequence reads: CASSLEGGTSTDTQYF. The CDR3 coding sequence is TGCGCCAGCAGCTTGGAGGGGGGTACTAGCACAGATACGCAGTATTTT. Full variable domain (missing parts from reference TRBV5-1 and TRBJ2-3): KAGVTQTPRYLIKTRGQQVTLSCSPISGHRSVSWYQQTPGQGLQFLFEYFSETQRNKGNFPGRFSGRQFSNSRSEMNVSTLELGDSALYLCASSLEGGTSTDTQYFGPGTRLTVL.

The chain employs TRBV2 and TRBJ2-2; D may match TRBD1 or TRBD2 (5 bases each). The CDR3 loop spans 15 amino acids. CDR1 is SNHLY and CDR2 is FYNNEI in the germline V gene. V was clipped by 6 bases and J by 0 bases, with 11 bases between them. CDR3: CASRIGTANTGELFF. The CDR3 DNA reads as TGTGCCAGCAGGATCGGGACGGCGAACACCGGGGAGCTGTTTTTT.